The 10 T cell receptor beta chains reported below all come from one sample, sequenced in a study of T-cell reconstitution after alpha-beta-depleted transplantation in children. TCRbeta library construction was performed incorporating unique molecular identifiers. TCRdb recomputed calls from the PCR reads with MiXCR, one row per CDR3 protein. The data contain about 500,000 distinct CDR3 sequences, over 25% of them singletons. The source was PBMCs from the stem cell graft donor, collected from the stem cell graft. Receptors originate from a human donor who donated a stem cell graft to a child with aplastic anemia.

J is TRBJ1-1 and V is TRBV30; D is undetermined. The CDR3 sequence is 14 residues long. In germline, CDR1 is GTSNPN, CDR2 SVGIG (reference sequence). Trimming removed 0 bases at V and 2 bases at J, with 10 bases between. The CDR3 sequence: CAWSVRAHNTEAFF. The CDR3 region has the DNA TGTGCCTGGAGTGTACGGGCCCACAACACTGAAGCTTTCTTT.

The chain recombines TRBV7-2 with TRBJ1-2, with D hard to call. The V gene lost 2 bases and the J gene lost 9 bases, with 19 bases spanning the gap. The CDR3 covers 15 residues. Germline V gene sequence: CDR1 SGHTA, CDR2 FQGNSA. The chain's CDR3 is CASSLMHRTFESYTF. In nucleotides, the CDR3 is TGTGCCAGCAGCTTAATGCACCGGACCTTTGAGAGCTACACCTTC.

This clonotype has just a few counts. This chain uses TRBV29-1 with TRBJ1-2, with D possibly matching TRBD1 (6 bases). Per the germline V gene, CDR1 is SQVTM and CDR2 is ANQGSEA. The germline V and J ends were trimmed by 1 base and 8 bases, with 20 bases remaining between them. The CDR3 totals 15 residues. Here the CDR3 DNA reads TGCAGCGTTGAAGTACCCCCCAAGGGGGATAGCGGCTACACCTTC. It is translated as CSVEVPPKGDSGYTF.

This clonotype was seen a few times. The chain employs TRBV4-2 and TRBJ2-3; D is possibly TRBD2 (6 bases). The CDR3 is made up of 16 amino acids. Germline V CDR1 and CDR2: LGHNA, YNFKEQ. V shed 6 bases and J shed 1 base, with 17 bases lying between them. Here the CDR3 reads CASRHRLGGGTDTQYF. The CDR3 DNA reads TGTGCCAGCAGGCATCGACTAGGAGGGGGCACAGATACGCAGTATTTT.

The CDR3 DNA reads TGTGCCAGCAGTCTCTCGGTTGGGGTTGACAATGAGCAGTTCTTC. This translates into CASSLSVGVDNEQFF. The chain recombines TRBV25-1 with TRBJ2-1; no definite D call. Trimming took off 5 bases at V and 5 bases at J, with 16 bases between the two ends. This CDR3 has 15 amino acids. Germline assignment: CDR1 MGHDK and CDR2 SYGVNS.

The table lists this clonotype with a few counts. This sequence joins TRBV4-3 and TRBJ1-6; D may be TRBD1 (6 bases). Deletions cut 0 bases from V and 2 bases from J, with 11 bases between. The CDR3 sequence is 17 residues long. The germline gives CDR1 LGHNA, CDR2 YSLEER. The CDR3, as DNA: TGCGCCAGCAGCCAAGAAGCGGACAGTCCCTATAATTCACCCCTCCACTTT. It is translated as CASSQEADSPYNSPLHF.

This chain uses TRBV6-2 or TRBV6-3 with TRBJ2-1; D perhaps matches TRBD2 (6 bases). Trimming left V 2 bases short and J 7 bases short, with 12 bases between. CDR1 is MNHEY and CDR2 is SVGEGT in the germline V gene. The CDR3 length is 14 residues. CDR3 nucleotides: TGTGCCAGCAGTTACCCAACGGGAGATAATGAGCAGTTCTTC. It encodes CASSYPTGDNEQFF.

The chain joins TRBV10-3 to TRBJ1-6; D is possibly TRBD1 (6 bases). Germline V gives CDR1 ENHRY, CDR2 SYGVKD. The V end lost 4 bases, the J end lost 5 bases, and 24 bases lay between the germline ends. The CDR3 contains 19 residues. CDR3 sequence (DNA): TGTGCCATCAGTGCGAGAGATATACTTCAGGGGCTTGATAATTCACCCCTCCACTTT. This gives the protein CAISARDILQGLDNSPLHF.

CDR3 sequence (DNA): TGTGCCAGCTCACGAGGGACAGGAGTCTACAATGAGCAGTTCTTC. Translating gives CASSRGTGVYNEQFF. The rearrangement joins TRBV18 to TRBJ2-1; 8 nucleotides line up with TRBD1. The germline V gene has CDR1 KGHSH and CDR2 LQKENI. The CDR3 has 15 amino acids. V lost 4 bases to trimming and J lost 3 bases; unmatched junction nucleotides: 5.

This clonotype has only a few counts. The chain is built from TRBV20-1 and TRBJ1-5; possible D gene TRBD1, 5 bases. The CDR3 is 15 amino acids. Deletions cut 0 bases from V and 3 bases from J, with 12 bases between. Germline CDR1 DFQATT, CDR2 SNEGSKA (reference sequence). The CDR3 bases are TGCAGTGCTAGAGATGCCAGGGAATACAATCAGCCCCAGCATTTT. Translated, it gives CSARDAREYNQPQHF.